The clone carrying this T cell receptor (beta chain) showed up just once. Patients were excluded for uncontrolled infection, other autoimmune disease, pregnancy or lactation. The data stem from a study of T cells in Graves' hyperthyroidism and ophthalmopathy. The ends were cut back, 6 bases at V and 1 base at J, with 12 bases in the middle. Per germline, CDR1 MDHEN and CDR2 SYDVKM. The CDR3 is 15 amino acids. TCR beta CDR3 region amplification was performed from RNA transcripts. The primer set for the first-round RT-PCR of the TCR CDR3 was HTBI. TCRdb fed the multiplex PCR reads into MiXCR, producing one record per CDR3 protein. The sample includes 250,000 to 300,000 distinct CDR3 sequences, roughly 19% of them seen just once.

The chain combines TRBV28 with TRBJ2-2; the D gene is possibly TRBD2 (6 bases). Sequencing was performed on blood. This TCR derives from a man between 50 and 59 years old with Graves' ophthalmopathy. The CDR3 region has the DNA TGTGCCAGCAGCAAGTTGGGGGGGAACACCGGGGAGCTGTTTTTT. It codes for CASSKLGGNTGELFF.